What follows are 19 T cell receptor beta chains derived from one specimen sequenced in a study of regulatory T cells in long-lasting Graves disease (dated by TCRdb to the early 2020s). Library preparation used multiplex PCR. Sequenced using an Illumina HiSeq 4000. CDR3 regions were amplified by Arm-PCR with iRepertoire HTBI primers to construct TCR beta libraries. Through fastp at Q25 and MiXCR, TCRdb rebuilt clones from the public reads, retaining in-frame beta chains. Rows are unified per CDR3 protein, each entry keeping the most common DNA and genes. The sample table lists around 460,000 distinct CDR3 sequences, 13% to 15% of them with a count of one. In total, the top ten clones hold around a sixth of the sample. In the paper's terms, the time point label means: newly diagnosed GD, antithyroid drugs for less than 3 months. For both TCR sequencing and RNA sequencing, RNA was extracted from PBMCs using TRIzol.

In addition, the sample was reused for a study of T cells in Graves' hyperthyroidism and ophthalmopathy.

The specimen was peripheral blood mononuclear cells (PBMCs), collected at new diagnosis, from a patient treated with antithyroid drugs. The receptors originated from a woman aged 45-65 years with Graves disease. Donor details come from another sample of the same person, matched by shared clones.

The rearrangement uses TRBV6-1 and TRBJ2-5; D perhaps matches TRBD1 (5 bases). Germline loops: CDR1 MNHNS, CDR2 SASEGT. Trimming removed 6 bases at V and 2 bases at J, with 16 bases between. The CDR3 runs to 15 residues. The CDR3: CASSLQAQRQETQYF. The DNA of the CDR3 is TGTGCCAGCAGCTTACAGGCCCAACGACAAGAGACCCAGTACTTC.

In regard to this clonotype: A much bigger clone sits one base away, suggesting this may be a read error. Without the conserved terminal phenylalanine or tryptophan, this CDR3 likely stems from a read error. The rearrangement joins TRBV2 to TRBJ2-1; 15 bases agree with TRBD2. The J call may be faulty, since TRBJ2-5 better matches the DNA end. From germline, CDR1 is SNHLY and CDR2 FYNNEI. CDR3 length: 15 amino acids. CDR3 region: CASPRTSGRAETQYL. In DNA form, the CDR3 reads TGTGCCAGCCCGAGGACTAGCGGGAGGGCAGAGACCCAGTACCTC.

This clonotype was seen repeatedly, ten times or more. The chain has TRBV10-3 and TRBJ2-1, with TRBD1 as a possible D gene (6 bases). Between the trimmed V and J ends, which lost 10 bases and 7 bases, there was a span of 14 bases. Germline values: CDR1 ENHRY, CDR2 SYGVKD. The length of the CDR3 is 12 residues. The CDR3 loop is CATARQANEQFF. The CDR3 DNA sequence: TGTGCCACCGCGCGACAGGCTAATGAGCAGTTCTTC.

This clonotype showed up many times. This chain joins TRBV20-1 and TRBJ1-6; the D gene is possibly TRBD1 (6 bases). The ends were cut back, 6 bases at V and 5 bases at J, with 14 bases in the middle. Germline CDR1 reads DFQATT; CDR2 reads SNEGSKA (reference sequence). CDR3 length equals 14 residues. As DNA, the CDR3 is TGCAGTGCCTTCAGGGGCAGAAATAATTCACCCCTCCACTTT. Translated: CSAFRGRNNSPLHF.

This clonotype occurred many times. J is TRBJ1-1 and V is TRBV29-1; TRBD1 might be the D (6 bases). Germline CDR1 SQVTM, CDR2 ANQGSEA. V was pared by 5 bases and J by 3 bases, with 16 bases between. There are 14 residues in the CDR3. The CDR3 sequence: CSVKETGWDTEAFF. DNA of the CDR3: TGCAGCGTTAAGGAGACAGGTTGGGACACTGAAGCTTTCTTT.

Concerning this clonotype: Being one base from a much bigger clone, this may be a read error. The chain carries TRBV3-1 and TRBJ1-1; D possibly corresponds to TRBD1 (5 bases). The CDR3 has 14 amino acids. V lost 5 bases to trimming and J lost 0 bases, with 10 bases between them. Germline CDR1 LGHDT, CDR2 YNNKEL (reference sequence). The CDR3 DNA reads as TGTGCCAGCAGCGCGAGGGGAATGAACACTGAAGCTTTCTTT. Its translation is CASSARGMNTEAFF. The complete variable domain, with remaining parts taken from reference TRBV3-1 and TRBJ1-1, reads DTAVSQTPKYLVTQMGNDKSIKCEQNLGHDTMYWYKQDSKKFLKIMFSYNNKELIINETVPNRFSPKSPDKAHLNLHINSLELGDSAVYFCASSARGMNTEAFFGQGTRLTVV.

The genes are TRBV24-1 and TRBJ2-3; 10 positions agree with TRBD1. V was pared by 4 bases and J by 2 bases, with 5 bases of the junction left unmatched. CDR3 size: 16 residues. CDR1 and CDR2 from the germline V gene are KGHDR and SFDVKD. CDR3 residues: CATSDLGTGDTDTQYF. The CDR3, as DNA: TGTGCCACCAGTGACCTAGGGACAGGGGACACAGATACGCAGTATTTT.

This clonotype was detected ten times or more. V and J are TRBV5-5 and TRBJ1-5, with D uncertain. The V gene lost 0 bases and the J gene lost 1 base, with 5 bases spanning the gap. This CDR3 has 14 amino acids. Germline V CDR1 and CDR2: SGHKS, YYEKEE (reference sequence). The CDR3 reads CASSLDGSNQPQHF. The DNA of the CDR3 is TGTGCCAGCAGCTTGGACGGGAGCAATCAGCCCCAGCATTTT. The complete variable domain, with remaining parts taken from reference TRBV5-5 and TRBJ1-5, reads DAGVTQSPTHLIKTRGQQVTLRCSPISGHKSVSWYQQVLGQGPQFIFQYYEKEERGRGNFPDRFSARQFPNYSSELNVNALLLGDSALYLCASSLDGSNQPQHFGDGTRLSIL.

The V and J genes are TRBV5-4 and TRBJ2-6, with TRBD1 identical over 7 bases. The CDR3 covers 18 residues. V trimming: 0 bases; J trimming: 0 bases; junction bases outside the gene matches: 6. Germline CDR1 is SGHNT and CDR2 is YYREEE (reference sequence). The CDR3: CASSLVRTGSSGANVLTF. In DNA, the CDR3 is TGTGCCAGCAGCTTGGTGAGGACAGGTAGCTCTGGGGCCAACGTCCTGACTTTC.

This clonotype was seen a handful of times. The rearrangement uses TRBV9 and TRBJ1-6; perhaps TRBD1 as D (6 bases). The CDR3 loop spans 15 amino acids. The germline CDR1 and CDR2 sequences are SGDLS and YYNGEE. With 4 bases removed from V and 7 bases from J, the gap between germline ends came to 15 bases. The CDR3 protein is CASSRSYRDNSPLHF. The CDR3 coding sequence is TGTGCCAGCAGCCGAAGTTACAGGGACAATTCACCCCTCCACTTT.

This sequence joins TRBV2 and TRBJ1-2; maybe TRBD1 (5 bases). Per the germline V gene, CDR1 is SNHLY and CDR2 is FYNNEI. The CDR3 loop spans 18 amino acids. Between the trimmed V and J ends, which lost 2 bases and 2 bases, there was a span of 21 bases. Here the CDR3 DNA reads TGTGCCAGCAGTGAACTAATTTACAGGCGAGATGGCAACTATGGCTACACCTTC. Translation: CASSELIYRRDGNYGYTF.

This clonotype was recorded many times. The chain carries TRBV5-1 and TRBJ2-3; the D is unclear. Germline V lookup: CDR1 SGHRS, CDR2 YFSETQ. The CDR3 consists of 15 residues. V lost 0 bases, J lost 5 bases, and 13 bases lay in between. CDR3 DNA: TGCGCCAGCAGCTTGGGAGATCGAGACGTAGATACGCAGTATTTT. It specifies CASSLGDRDVDTQYF.

The sample holds a few counts of this clonotype. The J gene is TRBJ2-2, the V gene TRBV10-3, with 9 bases matching TRBD1. V gave up 7 bases and J gave up 5 bases; unmatched junction bases: 5. There are 14 residues in the CDR3. Germline loops: CDR1 ENHRY, CDR2 SYGVKD. The CDR3 nucleotides read TGTGCCATCAACCACGGACAGGGGACCGGGGAGCTGTTTTTT. Residues: CAINHGQGTGELFF.

In its sample, this clonotype was seen many times. The chain is built from TRBV20-1 and TRBJ2-5; D call uncertain. V was cut by 2 bases and J by 0 bases, with 7 bases left in between. The CDR3 runs 13 residues. Germline CDR1 and CDR2: DFQATT and SNEGSKA (reference sequence). This CDR3 is CSARYNYQETQYF. Here the CDR3 DNA reads TGCAGTGCTAGATATAACTACCAAGAGACCCAGTACTTC.

This clonotype has ten or more counts. The chain has TRBV6-2 or TRBV6-3 and TRBJ2-5; TRBD1 matches 8 bases. The CDR3 is made up of 14 amino acids. From germline, CDR1 is MNHEY and CDR2 SVGEGT. With 2 bases clipped from V and 5 bases from J, the junction kept 4 bases outside the gene matches. This CDR3 reads CASSYGQGKETQYF. The DNA for the CDR3 is TGTGCCAGCAGTTACGGACAGGGCAAGGAGACCCAGTACTTC.

This clonotype was picked up a small number of times. This chain uses TRBV20-1 with TRBJ2-7; 8 bases map to TRBD1. CDR3 size: 15 residues. Trimming took 6 bases from V and 3 from J; bases not matched to a gene: 13. Per the germline V gene, CDR1 is DFQATT and CDR2 is SNEGSKA (reference sequence). This CDR3 is CSARDRLLGVYEQYF. The CDR3 DNA reads TGCAGTGCAAGGGACAGGTTATTGGGGGTCTACGAGCAGTACTTC.

This clonotype came up many times. This rearrangement joins TRBV29-1 to TRBJ2-7, with TRBD2 identical over 7 bases. This CDR3 has 11 amino acids. Germline V gene lookup returns CDR1 SQVTM and CDR2 ANQGSEA. V was pared by 6 bases and J by 2 bases, with 1 base of the junction left unmatched. The CDR3 DNA is TGCAGCGTGGGAGGGACCTACGAGCAGTACTTC. This gives the protein CSVGGTYEQYF.

The V call is TRBV19, the J call TRBJ2-2; D ambiguous. This CDR3 is 14 amino acids long. Germline V CDR1 and CDR2: LNHDA, SQIVND (reference sequence). Trimming stripped 4 bases from V and 1 base from J, with 7 bases between. The CDR3 nucleotides read TGTGCCAGTAGTAAGGCAGGGAACACCGGGGAGCTGTTTTTT. This translates into CASSKAGNTGELFF.

About this clonotype: Given a much more abundant clone one base away, this may be a read error. The chain carries TRBV30 and TRBJ2-3; TRBD1 aligns across 7 bases. The CDR3 is 14 amino acids. CDR1 is GTSNPN, CDR2 SVGIG, per germline (reference sequence). In DNA, the CDR3 is TGTGCCTGGAACTTAGGACAGGCCACATATACGCAGTATTTT. Residues: CAWNLGQATYTQYF.